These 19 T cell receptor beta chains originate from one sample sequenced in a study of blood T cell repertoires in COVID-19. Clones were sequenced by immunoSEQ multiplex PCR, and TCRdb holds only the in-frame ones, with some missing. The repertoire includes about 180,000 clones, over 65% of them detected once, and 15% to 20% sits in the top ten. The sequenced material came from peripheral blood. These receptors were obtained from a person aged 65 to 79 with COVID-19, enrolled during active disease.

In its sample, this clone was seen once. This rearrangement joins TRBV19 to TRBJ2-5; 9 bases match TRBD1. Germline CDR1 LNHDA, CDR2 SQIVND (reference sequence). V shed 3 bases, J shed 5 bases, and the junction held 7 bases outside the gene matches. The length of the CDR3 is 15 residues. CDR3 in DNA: TGTGCCAGTAGTATGGTAACAGGGGGCCGTGAGACCCAGTACTTC. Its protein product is CASSMVTGGRETQYF.

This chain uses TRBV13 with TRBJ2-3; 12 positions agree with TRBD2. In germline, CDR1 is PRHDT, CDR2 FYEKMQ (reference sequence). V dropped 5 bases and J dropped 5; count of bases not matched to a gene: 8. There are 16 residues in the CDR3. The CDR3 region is CASSPSGLAGRDTQYF. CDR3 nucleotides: TGTGCCAGCAGCCCCTCTGGACTAGCGGGACGAGATACGCAGTATTTT.

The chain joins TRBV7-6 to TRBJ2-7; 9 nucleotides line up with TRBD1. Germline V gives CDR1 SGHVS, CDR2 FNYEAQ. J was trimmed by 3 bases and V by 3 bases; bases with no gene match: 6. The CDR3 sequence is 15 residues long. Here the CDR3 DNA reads TGTGCCAGCAGCTTGAGAGGGACAGGGCTCTACGAGCAGTACTTC. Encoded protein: CASSLRGTGLYEQYF.

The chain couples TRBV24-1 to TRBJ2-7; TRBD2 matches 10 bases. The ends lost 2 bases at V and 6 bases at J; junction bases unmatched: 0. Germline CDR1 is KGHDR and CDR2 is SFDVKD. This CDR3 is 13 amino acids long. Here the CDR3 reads CATSDSSGGEQYF. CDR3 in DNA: TGTGCCACCAGTGATTCTAGCGGGGGCGAGCAGTACTTC.

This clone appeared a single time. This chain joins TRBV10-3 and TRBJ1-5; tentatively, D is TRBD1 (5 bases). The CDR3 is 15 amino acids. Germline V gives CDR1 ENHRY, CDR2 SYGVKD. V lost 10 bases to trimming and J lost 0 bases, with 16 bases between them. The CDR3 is CARVDRPLSNQPQHF. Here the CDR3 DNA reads TGTGCCAGGGTCGACAGACCACTTAGCAATCAGCCCCAGCATTTT.

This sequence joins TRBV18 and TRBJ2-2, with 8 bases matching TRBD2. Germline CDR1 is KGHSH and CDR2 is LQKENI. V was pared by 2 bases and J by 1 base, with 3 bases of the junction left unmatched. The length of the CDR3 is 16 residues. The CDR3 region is CASSPVAGQNTGELFF. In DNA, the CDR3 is TGTGCCAGCTCACCAGTAGCGGGACAGAACACCGGGGAGCTGTTTTTT. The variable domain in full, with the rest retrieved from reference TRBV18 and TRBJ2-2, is NAGVMQNPRHLVRRRGQEARLRCSPMKGHSHVYWYRQLPEEGLKFMVYLQKENIIDESGMPKERFSAEFPKEGPSILRIQQVVRGDSAAYFCASSPVAGQNTGELFFGEGSRLTVL.

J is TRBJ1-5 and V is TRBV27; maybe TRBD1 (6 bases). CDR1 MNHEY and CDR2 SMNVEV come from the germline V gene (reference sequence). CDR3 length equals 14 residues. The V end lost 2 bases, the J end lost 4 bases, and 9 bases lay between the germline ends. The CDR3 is CASSLQGLNQPQHF. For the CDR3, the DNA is TGTGCCAGCAGTTTACAGGGGCTGAATCAGCCCCAGCATTTT.

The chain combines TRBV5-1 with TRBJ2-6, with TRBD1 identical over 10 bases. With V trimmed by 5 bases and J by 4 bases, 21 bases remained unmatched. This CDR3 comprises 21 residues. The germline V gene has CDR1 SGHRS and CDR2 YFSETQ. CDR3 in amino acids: CASRSKGLGQGMVDGANVLTF. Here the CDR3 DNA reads TGCGCCAGCAGAAGTAAGGGCCTGGGACAGGGGATGGTGGACGGGGCCAACGTCCTGACTTTC.

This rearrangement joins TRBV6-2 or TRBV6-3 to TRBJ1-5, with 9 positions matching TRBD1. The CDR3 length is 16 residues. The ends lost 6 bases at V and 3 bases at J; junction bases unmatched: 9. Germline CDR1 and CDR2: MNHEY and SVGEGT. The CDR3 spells CASSRSQGASNQPQHF. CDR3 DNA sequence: TGTGCCAGCAGCCGATCACAGGGGGCATCCAATCAGCCCCAGCATTTT.

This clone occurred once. Here the CDR3 DNA reads TGTGCCAGCAGACCCCTCGGGGGGCCCCCCTACGAGCAGTACTTC. The encoded protein is CASRPLGGPPYEQYF. The chain couples TRBV27 to TRBJ2-7; TRBD2 is a possible D gene (7 bases). The CDR3 is 15 residues long. CDR1 and CDR2 (germline): MNHEY, SMNVEV (reference sequence). Trimming took 6 bases from V and 2 from J, leaving 17 bases between them.

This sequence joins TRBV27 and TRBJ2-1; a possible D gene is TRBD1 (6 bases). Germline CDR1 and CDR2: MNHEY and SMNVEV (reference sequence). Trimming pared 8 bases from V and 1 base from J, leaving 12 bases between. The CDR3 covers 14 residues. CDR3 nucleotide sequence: TGTGCCAGCCGGACAGACTTTTCCTACAATGAGCAGTTCTTC. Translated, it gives CASRTDFSYNEQFF.

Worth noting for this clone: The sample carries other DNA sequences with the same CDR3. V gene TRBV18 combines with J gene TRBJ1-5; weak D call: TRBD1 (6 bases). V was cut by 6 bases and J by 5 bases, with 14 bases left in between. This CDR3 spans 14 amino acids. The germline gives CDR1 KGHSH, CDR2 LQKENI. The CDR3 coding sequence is TGTGCCAGCTCTCTTCAGGGGCGCGATCAGCCCCAGCATTTT. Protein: CASSLQGRDQPQHF.

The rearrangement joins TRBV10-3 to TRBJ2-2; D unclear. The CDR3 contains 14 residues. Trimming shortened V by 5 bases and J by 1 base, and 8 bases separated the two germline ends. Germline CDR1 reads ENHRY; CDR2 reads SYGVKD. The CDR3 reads CAISNRQNTGELFF. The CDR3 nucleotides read TGTGCCATCAGTAACCGACAGAACACCGGGGAGCTGTTTTTT.

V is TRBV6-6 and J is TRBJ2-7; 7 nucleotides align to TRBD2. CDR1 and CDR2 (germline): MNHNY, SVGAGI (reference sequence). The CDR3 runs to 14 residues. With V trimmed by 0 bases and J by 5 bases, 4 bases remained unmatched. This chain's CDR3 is CASSYSLGGNEQYF. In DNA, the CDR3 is TGTGCCAGCAGTTACTCGTTGGGGGGGAACGAGCAGTACTTC.

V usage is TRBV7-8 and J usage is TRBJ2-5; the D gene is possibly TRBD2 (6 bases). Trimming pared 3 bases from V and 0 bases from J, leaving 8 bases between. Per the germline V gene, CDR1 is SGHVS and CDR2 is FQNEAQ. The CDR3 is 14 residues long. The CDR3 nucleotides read TGTGCCAGCAGCTTGGGCGGGGACCAAGAGACCCAGTACTTC. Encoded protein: CASSLGGDQETQYF.

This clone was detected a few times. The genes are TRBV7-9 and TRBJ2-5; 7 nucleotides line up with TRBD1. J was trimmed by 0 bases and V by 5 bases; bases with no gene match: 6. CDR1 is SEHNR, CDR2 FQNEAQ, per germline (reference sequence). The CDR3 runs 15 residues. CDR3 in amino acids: CASSHRQGNQETQYF. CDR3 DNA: TGTGCCAGCAGCCATAGACAGGGAAACCAAGAGACCCAGTACTTC.

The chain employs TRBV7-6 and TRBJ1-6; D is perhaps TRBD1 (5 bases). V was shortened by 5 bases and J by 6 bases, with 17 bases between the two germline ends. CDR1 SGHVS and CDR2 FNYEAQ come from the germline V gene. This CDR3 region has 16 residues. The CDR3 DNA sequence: TGTGCCAGCAGCCCGGATGGGTCAAGGGGTAATTCACCCCTCCACTTT. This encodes CASSPDGSRGNSPLHF.

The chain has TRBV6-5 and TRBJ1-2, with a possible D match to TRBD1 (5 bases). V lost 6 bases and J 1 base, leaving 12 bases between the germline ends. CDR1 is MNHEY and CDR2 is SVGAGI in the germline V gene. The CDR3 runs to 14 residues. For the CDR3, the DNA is TGTGCCAGCAGCGTTGGGGCGGTTAACTATGGCTACACCTTC. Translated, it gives CASSVGAVNYGYTF.

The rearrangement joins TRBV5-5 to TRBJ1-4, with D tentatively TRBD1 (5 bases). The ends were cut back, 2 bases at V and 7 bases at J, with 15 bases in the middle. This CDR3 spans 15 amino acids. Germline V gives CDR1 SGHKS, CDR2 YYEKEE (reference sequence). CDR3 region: CASSFISRGLEKLFF. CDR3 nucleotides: TGTGCCAGCAGCTTTATTTCTAGGGGTCTTGAAAAACTGTTTTTT. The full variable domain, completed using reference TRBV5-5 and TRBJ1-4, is DAGVTQSPTHLIKTRGQQVTLRCSPISGHKSVSWYQQVLGQGPQFIFQYYEKEERGRGNFPDRFSARQFPNYSSELNVNALLLGDSALYLCASSFISRGLEKLFFGSGTQLSVL.